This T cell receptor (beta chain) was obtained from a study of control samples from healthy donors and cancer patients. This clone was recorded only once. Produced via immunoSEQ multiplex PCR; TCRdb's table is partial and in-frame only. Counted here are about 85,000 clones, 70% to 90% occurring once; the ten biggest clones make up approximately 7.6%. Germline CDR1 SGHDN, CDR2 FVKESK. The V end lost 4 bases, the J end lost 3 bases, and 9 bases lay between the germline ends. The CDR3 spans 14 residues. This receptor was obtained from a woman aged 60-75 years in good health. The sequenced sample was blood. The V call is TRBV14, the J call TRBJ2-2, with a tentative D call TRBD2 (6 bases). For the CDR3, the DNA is TGTGCCAGCAGCCCTAGCGTCTACACCGGGGAGCTGTTTTTT. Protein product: CASSPSVYTGELFF.